This T cell receptor (beta chain) was documented in a study of memory B cells and T cells in multiple sclerosis (dated by TCRdb to 2017 to 2018). Context from the whole study: The study compared TCR beta repertoires of autoproliferating peripheral T cells with brain lesion-infiltrating T cells in multiple sclerosis patients. TCR sequencing involved a couple of multiple sclerosis patients from whom brain lesions at autopsy or brain-infiltrating cells from biopsy were available.

TCRbeta CDR3 regions were amplified from extracted genomic DNA using the immunoSEQ Platform. Multiplex PCR, high-throughput sequencing and a vendor bioinformatics pipeline were combined in the immunoSEQ assay. The study's processing was this. Non-productive sequences and CDR3s shorter than 4 amino acids were removed, and clonotype frequencies were recalculated per sample. In immunoSEQ Analyzer 2.0, a clonotype counted as shared when the CDR3 amino acid, V gene and J gene sequences were identical. Repertoire overlap was normalized by dividing shared clonotype counts by the product of both clone-set sizes, scaled by 1000 into arbitrary units. What TCRdb holds here is the immuneACCESS table cut down to in-frame rearrangements. Part of the clones is not present; checked against another copy, under half of the missing clones reflect an unresolved V gene, and the others are unexplained. V and J calls and clone size are as listed in that table; D and trimming were resolved from the DNA. For this sample the table gives some 49,000 clones, of which roughly 87% were detected only once. The ten largest clones represent roughly 1% of the sample.

Turning to this clone: This receptor's antigen is unknown. Base quality data are lacking; no much larger clone is found one base away.

The CDR1 and CDR2 encoded by the germline V gene (reference sequence) are SGHNT and YYREEE. The CDR3 goes from the cysteine to the phenylalanine over 13 residues. This entry keeps only the CDR3 DNA: 39 bases, framed from base 1. Cut back by 4 bases and 5 bases, the V and J ends lie 12 bases apart. The paper's findings and limits, for the study overall: Clone-set sizes differed between compartments, which influenced counts of shared clonotypes and required normalization.

Autoproliferating (CFSEdim) and non-proliferating (CFSEhi) T cell fractions were sequenced separately after stimulus-free culture of CFSE-labeled PBMCs. In total, roughly 5x10^7 CFSE-labeled PBMCs were cultured without stimulus for six to eight days, after which replicate wells were pooled. PBMCs were labeled with around 0.45 uM CFSE and were cultured without exogenous stimuli in serum-free AIM-V medium. PBMCs were isolated by Ficoll density gradient centrifugation and were cryopreserved before use. Using a FACSAria III, live 7-AAD-negative cells were sorted, then washed with PBS and stored frozen at -80 degrees C as dry pellets.

Sequenced: PBMCs from blood kept in culture. This TCR was recovered from a human donor with multiple sclerosis. This receptor chain uses TRBV5-4 and TRBJ1-2; no D gene is confidently identified. In nucleotide form, the sequence is TGTGCCAGCAGCGACAAAATGACGTATGGCTACACCTTC. This sequence encodes CASSDKMTYGYTF. When the CDR3 is completed using the reference TRBV5-4 and TRBJ1-2 genes on either side, the full variable domain is ETGVTQSPTHLIKTRGQQVTLRCSSQSGHNTVSWYQQALGQGPQFIFQYYREEENGRGNFPPRFSGLQFPNYSSELNVNALELDDSALYLCASSDKMTYGYTFGSGTRLTVV.